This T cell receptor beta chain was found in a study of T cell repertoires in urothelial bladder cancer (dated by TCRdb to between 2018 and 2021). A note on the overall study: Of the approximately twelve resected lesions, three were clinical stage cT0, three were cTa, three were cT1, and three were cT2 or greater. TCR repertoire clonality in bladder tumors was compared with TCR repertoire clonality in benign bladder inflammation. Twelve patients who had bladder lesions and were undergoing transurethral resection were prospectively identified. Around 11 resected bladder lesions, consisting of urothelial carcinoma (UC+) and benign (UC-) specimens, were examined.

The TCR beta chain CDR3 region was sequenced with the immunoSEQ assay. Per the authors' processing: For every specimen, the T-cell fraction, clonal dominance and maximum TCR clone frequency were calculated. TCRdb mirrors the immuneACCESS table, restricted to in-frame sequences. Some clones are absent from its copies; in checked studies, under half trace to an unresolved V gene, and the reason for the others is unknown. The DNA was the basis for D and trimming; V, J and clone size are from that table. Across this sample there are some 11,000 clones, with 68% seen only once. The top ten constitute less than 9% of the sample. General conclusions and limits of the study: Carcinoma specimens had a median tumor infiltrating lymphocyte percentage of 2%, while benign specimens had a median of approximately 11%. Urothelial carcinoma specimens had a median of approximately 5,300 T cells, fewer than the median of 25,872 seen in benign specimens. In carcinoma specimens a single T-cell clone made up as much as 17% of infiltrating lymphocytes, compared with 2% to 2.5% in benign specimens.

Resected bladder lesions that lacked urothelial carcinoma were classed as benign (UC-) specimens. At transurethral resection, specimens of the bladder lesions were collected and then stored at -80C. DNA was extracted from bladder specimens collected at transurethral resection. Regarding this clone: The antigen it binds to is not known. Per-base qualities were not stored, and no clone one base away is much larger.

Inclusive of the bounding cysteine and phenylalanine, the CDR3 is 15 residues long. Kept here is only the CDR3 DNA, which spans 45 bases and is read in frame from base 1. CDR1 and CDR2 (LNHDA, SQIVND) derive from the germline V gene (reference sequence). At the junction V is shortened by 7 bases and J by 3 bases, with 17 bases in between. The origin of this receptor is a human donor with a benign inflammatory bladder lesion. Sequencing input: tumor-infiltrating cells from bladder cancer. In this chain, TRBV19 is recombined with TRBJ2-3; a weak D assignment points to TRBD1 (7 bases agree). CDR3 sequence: CASTARGVGTDTQYF. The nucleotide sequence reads TGTGCCAGTACCGCCAGGGGGGTGGGTACAGATACGCAGTATTTT.